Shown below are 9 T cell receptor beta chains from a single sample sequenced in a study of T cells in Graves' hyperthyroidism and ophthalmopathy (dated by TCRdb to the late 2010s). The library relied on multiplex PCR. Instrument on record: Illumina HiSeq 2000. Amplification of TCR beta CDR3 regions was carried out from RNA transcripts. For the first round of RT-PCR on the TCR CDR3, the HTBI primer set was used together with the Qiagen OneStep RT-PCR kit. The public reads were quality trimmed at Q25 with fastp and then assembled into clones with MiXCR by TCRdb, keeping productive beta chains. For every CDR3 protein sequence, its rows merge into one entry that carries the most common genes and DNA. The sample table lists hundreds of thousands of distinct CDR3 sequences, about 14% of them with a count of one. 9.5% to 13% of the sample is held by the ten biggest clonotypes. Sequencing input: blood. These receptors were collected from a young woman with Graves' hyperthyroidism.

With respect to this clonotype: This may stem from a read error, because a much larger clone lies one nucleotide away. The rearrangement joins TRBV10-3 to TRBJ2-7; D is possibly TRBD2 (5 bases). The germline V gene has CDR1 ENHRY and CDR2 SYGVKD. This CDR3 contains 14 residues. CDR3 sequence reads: CAVRPAEGYYEQYF. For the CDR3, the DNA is TGTGCCGTCAGGCCGGCAGAGGGTTACTACGAGCAGTACTTC.

The CDR3 here is CASRLWGSEAFF. CDR3 DNA: TGTGCCAGCAGGTTATGGGGTTCTGAAGCTTTCTTT. The rearrangement joins TRBV12-3 or TRBV12-4 to TRBJ1-1; no reliable D call. With 6 bases removed from V and 6 bases from J, the gap between germline ends came to 11 bases. The CDR3 spans 12 residues.

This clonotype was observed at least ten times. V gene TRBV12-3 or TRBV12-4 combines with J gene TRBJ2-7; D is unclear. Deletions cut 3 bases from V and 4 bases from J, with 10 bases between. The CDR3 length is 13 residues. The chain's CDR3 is CASSFYPPYEQYF. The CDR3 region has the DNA TGTGCCAGCAGTTTTTATCCCCCATACGAGCAGTACTTC.

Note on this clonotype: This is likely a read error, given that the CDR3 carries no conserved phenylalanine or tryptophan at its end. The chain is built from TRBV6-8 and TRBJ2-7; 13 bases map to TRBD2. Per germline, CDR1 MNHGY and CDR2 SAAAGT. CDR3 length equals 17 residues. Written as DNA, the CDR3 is TGCGCCAGCAGCTCCTCCCCGGGACTAGCGGGGCCCTACGAGCAGTACCTC. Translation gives CASSSSPGLAGPYEQYL.

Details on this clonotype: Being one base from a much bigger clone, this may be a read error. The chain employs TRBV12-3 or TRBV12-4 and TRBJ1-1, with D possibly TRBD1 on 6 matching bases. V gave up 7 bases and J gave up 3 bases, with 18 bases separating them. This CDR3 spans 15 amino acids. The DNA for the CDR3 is TGTGCCAGCACCCTTCTCCAGGGGATGGACACTGAAGCTTTCTTT. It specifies CASTLLQGMDTEAFF.

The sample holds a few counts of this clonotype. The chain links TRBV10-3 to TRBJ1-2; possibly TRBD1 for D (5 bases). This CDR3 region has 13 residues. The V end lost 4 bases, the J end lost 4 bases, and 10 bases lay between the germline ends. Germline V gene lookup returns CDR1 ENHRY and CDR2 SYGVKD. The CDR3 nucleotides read TGTGCCATCAGTGGGGACCAGGGCTATGGCTACACCTTC. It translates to CAISGDQGYGYTF.

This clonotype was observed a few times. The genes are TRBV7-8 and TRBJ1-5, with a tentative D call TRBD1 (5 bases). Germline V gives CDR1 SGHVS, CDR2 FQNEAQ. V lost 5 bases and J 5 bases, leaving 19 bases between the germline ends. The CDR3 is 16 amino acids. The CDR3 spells CASSPLPGRGDQPQHF. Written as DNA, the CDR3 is TGTGCCAGCAGCCCCCTCCCGGGGCGAGGCGATCAGCCCCAGCATTTT.

The CDR3 loop reads CASSLDWSSYNEQFF. CDR3 sequence (DNA): TGTGCCAGCAGCCTGGACTGGAGCTCCTACAATGAGCAGTTCTTC. The gene calls are TRBV5-5 and TRBJ2-1; a weak D match, TRBD2 (5 bases). CDR1 and CDR2 (germline): SGHKS, YYEKEE (reference sequence). Trimming cost V 4 bases and J 0 bases, with 11 bases left between them. CDR3 length: 15 residues.

The CDR3 bases are TGTGCCAGCAGTTTAATCCTATTAGGGGATAGGGCCCAAGAGACCCAGTACTTC. Its translation: CASSLILLGDRAQETQYF. V gene TRBV28 combines with J gene TRBJ2-5; a weak D match, TRBD1 (5 bases). This CDR3 spans 18 amino acids. CDR1 and CDR2 from the germline V gene are MDHEN and SYDVKM. V dropped 2 bases and J dropped 1 base, with 20 bases sitting between them.